The 8 T cell receptor beta chains presented below share a single source sample, sequenced in a study of blood T cell repertoires in COVID-19. Data came from immunoSEQ multiplex PCR; TCRdb stores just in-frame clones and leaves some out. The data contain some 250,000 clones, 65% to 90% of them singletons. What was sequenced was peripheral blood. These receptor sequences come from a woman aged 60-75 years with active or convalescent COVID-19.

The rearrangement links TRBV9 to TRBJ2-1; 8 nucleotides line up with TRBD2. The ends lost 2 bases at V and 2 bases at J; junction bases unmatched: 3. There are 15 residues in the CDR3. The V gene's germline CDR1 is SGDLS and CDR2 YYNGEE. CDR3 sequence: CASSVSGVTYNEQFF. The CDR3 nucleotides are TGTGCCAGCAGCGTTAGCGGGGTAACCTACAATGAGCAGTTCTTC.

This chain links TRBV5-6 with TRBJ2-2; 9 nucleotides align to TRBD2. This CDR3 comprises 16 residues. Germline CDR1 SGHDT, CDR2 YYEEEE. With V trimmed by 0 bases and J by 5 bases, 5 bases remained unmatched. The CDR3 loop is CASSLASGGRTGELFF. CDR3 DNA: TGTGCCAGCAGCTTGGCCAGCGGGGGGAGAACCGGGGAGCTGTTTTTT.

The chain recombines TRBV5-4 with TRBJ2-2; possible D gene TRBD1, 5 bases. CDR1 and CDR2 (germline): SGHNT, YYREEE (reference sequence). V dropped 4 bases and J dropped 7 bases, with 11 bases sitting between them. The CDR3 has 13 amino acids. This CDR3 reads CASSLRQIGELFF. The CDR3 coding sequence is TGTGCCAGCAGCCTCAGACAGATCGGGGAGCTGTTTTTT.

This chain uses TRBV21-1 with TRBJ2-4; TRBD2, the D gene given by the table, was not confirmed from the DNA. TRBV21-1 is listed as a pseudogene. The CDR3 extends over 17 amino acids. The DNA for the CDR3 is TGTGCCAGCAGCAAAGCAGGCAGACCCGGAGTTAAAAACATTCAGTACTTC. This translates into CASSKAGRPGVKNIQYF.

J is TRBJ1-2 and V is TRBV10-2; 9 bases map to TRBD1. Looked up from germline, CDR1 is WSHSY and CDR2 is SAAADI. After removal of 2 bases from V and 8 bases from J, the junction contained 6 bases not matched to a gene. The CDR3 runs to 14 residues. The CDR3: CASSEGQGILGYTF. CDR3 DNA sequence: TGCGCCAGCAGTGAGGGACAGGGGATCCTAGGCTACACCTTC.

The chain joins TRBV29-1 to TRBJ2-7, with 7 nucleotides matching TRBD1. Germline V gives CDR1 SQVTM, CDR2 ANQGSEA. CDR3 size: 12 residues. Trimming cost V 7 bases and J 3 bases; bases outside gene matches: 6. The CDR3 nucleotides read TGCAGCGGACACCGGGACAGCTACGAGCAGTACTTC. The encoded protein is CSGHRDSYEQYF.

V and J are TRBV10-3 and TRBJ2-2, with 7 bases identical to TRBD1. Germline CDR1 and CDR2: ENHRY and SYGVKD. This CDR3 has 14 amino acids. The junction had 6 bases not matched to a gene; V was cut back by 5 bases and J by 6 bases. In DNA, the CDR3 is TGTGCCATCAGTCTAGACAGGGCTCCCGGGGAGCTGTTTTTT. Its protein is CAISLDRAPGELFF.

The chain is built from TRBV19 and TRBJ1-5; possibly TRBD1 for D (6 bases). The length of the CDR3 is 15 residues. The V gene lost 5 bases and the J gene lost 4 bases, with 15 bases spanning the gap. Germline V gene data show CDR1 as LNHDA and CDR2 as SQIVND (reference sequence). This CDR3 reads CASSVGGRGNQPQHF. The DNA of the CDR3 is TGTGCCAGTAGTGTTGGGGGCAGGGGTAATCAGCCCCAGCATTTT.